Following are 17 T cell receptor beta chains from one sample sequenced in a study of T cell responses to AZD1222 COVID-19 vaccine. The table came from immunoSEQ multiplex PCR; TCRdb's copy has only in-frame clones and leaves some out. The sample contains 100,000 to 150,000 clones, roughly 86% of which appear only once. The sequencing here drew on peripheral blood, taken on day 0 of AZD1222 vaccination. The receptors stem from an adult in good health.

The chain employs TRBV9 and TRBJ1-4; TRBD1 matches 10 bases. This CDR3 is 15 amino acids long. Germline lookup yields CDR1 SGDLS and CDR2 YYNGEE. V was pared by 2 bases and J by 5 bases, with 3 bases of the junction left unmatched. The CDR3 reads CASSVGTGANEKLFF. CDR3 bases: TGTGCCAGCAGCGTGGGGACAGGGGCAAATGAAAAACTGTTTTTT.

J is TRBJ1-3 and V is TRBV15; tentatively, D is TRBD1 (5 bases). This CDR3 has 14 amino acids. V gave up 4 bases and J gave up 2 bases, with 9 bases separating them. Germline CDR1 LNHNV, CDR2 YYDKDF (reference sequence). The DNA for the CDR3 is TGTGCCACCAGCACAGGGAGTACTGGAAACACCATATATTTT. This translates into CATSTGSTGNTIYF.

CDR3 nucleotides: TGTGCCAGCAGCGGGCGGCGAAATCGGGTCAATGAGCAGTTCTTC. Translating gives CASSGRRNRVNEQFF. The chain couples TRBV6-2 or TRBV6-3 to TRBJ2-1; D gene ambiguous. Looked up from germline, CDR1 is MNHEY and CDR2 is SVGEGT. Trimming cost V 6 bases and J 6 bases, with 18 bases left between them. The CDR3 runs to 15 residues.

The chain links TRBV19 to TRBJ2-7, with TRBD1 matching over 8 bases. Germline CDR1 and CDR2: LNHDA and SQIVND (reference sequence). Trimming at V came to 4 bases and at J to 2 bases, leaving 1 base not matched to a gene. The CDR3 totals 13 residues. DNA of the CDR3: TGTGCCAGTAGTAAGGACAGGGCCTACGAGCAGTACTTC. It encodes CASSKDRAYEQYF.

The chain combines TRBV10-3 with TRBJ2-1; 14 bases are a match to TRBD2. This CDR3 is 15 amino acids long. In germline, CDR1 is ENHRY, CDR2 SYGVKD. The junction had 6 bases not matched to a gene; V was cut back by 6 bases and J by 8 bases. In DNA, the CDR3 is TGTGCCATCAGCGCCGGGACTAGCGGGGGTTATGAGCAGTTCTTC. Amino acid sequence: CAISAGTSGGYEQFF.

The CDR3 nucleotides are TGTGCCACCAGCAGAGATCGAGCGGGAGGTGGCTACGAGCAGTACTTC. Translation gives CATSRDRAGGGYEQYF. The chain employs TRBV15 and TRBJ2-7; 9 positions agree with TRBD2. J was trimmed by 3 bases and V by 0 bases; bases with no gene match: 6. Germline values: CDR1 LNHNV, CDR2 YYDKDF (reference sequence). This CDR3 has 16 residues.

The CDR3 is CASSLVGGGETQYF. The DNA of the CDR3 is TGTGCCAGCAGCTTAGTTGGGGGAGGAGAGACCCAGTACTTC. This rearrangement joins TRBV7-6 to TRBJ2-5; the D gene is possibly TRBD2 (6 bases). The CDR3 contains 14 residues. The germline CDR1 and CDR2 sequences are SGHVS and FNYEAQ. Trimming removed 1 base at V and 4 bases at J, with 10 bases between.

This sequence joins TRBV2 and TRBJ1-6; D is perhaps TRBD1 (5 bases). The germline V gene encodes CDR1 SNHLY and CDR2 FYNNEI. This CDR3 is 14 amino acids long. V lost 1 base to trimming and J lost 10 bases, with 11 bases between them. The CDR3 sequence is CASSEEQGRSPLHF. The CDR3 nucleotides are TGTGCCAGCAGTGAAGAGCAGGGTCGGTCACCCCTCCACTTT. Full variable domain (rest looked up from reference TRBV2 and TRBJ1-6): EPEVTQTPSHQVTQMGQEVILRCVPISNHLYFYWYRQILGQKVEFLVSFYNNEISEKSEIFDDQFSVERPDGSNFTLKIRSTKLEDSAMYFCASSEEQGRSPLHFGNGTRLTVT.

The chain uses TRBV6-1 and TRBJ2-1; 14 nucleotides agree with TRBD2. The CDR3 extends over 15 amino acids. Trimming at V came to 2 bases and at J to 11 bases, leaving 5 bases not matched to a gene. CDR1 MNHNS and CDR2 SASEGT come from the germline V gene. As DNA, the CDR3 is TGTGCCAGCAGTGAACCGGGACTAGCGGGAGTCCAGCAGTTCTTC. This gives the protein CASSEPGLAGVQQFF.

This clone occurred a few times. V gene TRBV2 combines with J gene TRBJ2-7, with D possibly matching TRBD1 (6 bases). Germline V gene lookup returns CDR1 SNHLY and CDR2 FYNNEI. The CDR3 has 18 amino acids. V was cut by 2 bases and J by 5 bases, with 25 bases left in between. The CDR3 DNA sequence: TGTGCCAGCAGTGAATGGGCAGGGGTGGGCTCGATCTTGGACGAGCAGTACTTC. Translation: CASSEWAGVGSILDEQYF.

This rearrangement joins TRBV29-1 to TRBJ1-2; D is undetermined. V was trimmed by 5 bases and J by 2 bases, leaving 9 bases between them. Germline loops: CDR1 SQVTM, CDR2 ANQGSEA. The CDR3 is made up of 12 amino acids. CDR3 sequence (DNA): TGCAGCGTTTCTTACGGGAACTATGGCTACACCTTC. It codes for CSVSYGNYGYTF.

The chain joins TRBV21-1 to TRBJ1-2; the table gives TRBD1 as D, unverified against the DNA. TRBV21-1 is flagged as a pseudogene. CDR3 size: 15 residues. The DNA for the CDR3 is TGTGCCAGCAGCAGCGGACAGGTATATTTGAATGGCTACACCTTC. This encodes CASSSGQVYLNGYTF.

The CDR3 region has the DNA TGTGCCAGCAGCTCGACCGACAGGGCTCAGCCCCAGCATTTT. It yields the protein CASSSTDRAQPQHF. The gene calls are TRBV7-9 and TRBJ1-5; 7 nucleotides match TRBD1. The length of the CDR3 is 14 residues. The V gene end was trimmed by 4 bases and the J gene end by 6 bases; junction bases not matched to a gene: 6. The V gene's germline CDR1 is SEHNR and CDR2 FQNEAQ (reference sequence). Variable domain in full (rest from reference TRBV7-9 and TRBJ1-5): DTGVSQNPRHKITKRGQNVTFRCDPISEHNRLYWYRQTLGQGPEFLTYFQNEAQLEKSRLLSDRFSAERPKGSFSTLEIQRTEQGDSAMYLCASSSTDRAQPQHFGDGTRLSIL.

This clone was picked up one time. This chain uses TRBV30 with TRBJ1-2; 9 positions match TRBD1. The ends lost 0 bases at V and 8 bases at J; junction bases unmatched: 10. Germline values: CDR1 GTSNPN, CDR2 SVGIG (reference sequence). The CDR3 covers 15 residues. CDR3 nucleotide sequence: TGTGCCTGGAGTGTCGGGACAGGGAGTAACTCCGGCTACACCTTC. Its protein product is CAWSVGTGSNSGYTF.

J is TRBJ1-1 and V is TRBV5-1; D not certain. Germline V gene sequence: CDR1 SGHRS, CDR2 YFSETQ. The CDR3 is 15 amino acids. V gave up 5 bases and J gave up 0 bases, with 14 bases separating them. CDR3 residues: CASRKDGLMNTEAFF. CDR3 DNA sequence: TGCGCCAGCAGAAAAGACGGACTCATGAACACTGAAGCTTTCTTT.

The chain links TRBV14 to TRBJ2-2, with D possibly being TRBD1 (5 bases). V dropped 4 bases and J dropped 3 bases, with 15 bases sitting between them. The CDR3 is 16 amino acids. Germline values: CDR1 SGHDN, CDR2 FVKESK. CDR3 sequence reads: CASSPPDTSYTGELFF. CDR3 bases: TGTGCCAGCAGCCCCCCGGACACTTCTTACACCGGGGAGCTGTTTTTT. Using reference TRBV14 and TRBJ2-2 for the parts outside the CDR3, the full variable domain is EAGVTQFPSHSVIEKGQTVTLRCDPISGHDNLYWYRRVMGKEIKFLLHFVKESKQDESGMPNNRFLAERTGGTYSTLKVQPAELEDSGVYFCASSPPDTSYTGELFFGEGSRLTVL.

This clone was detected once. CDR3 sequence (DNA): TGTGCCAGCAGTGACAGCGTTCTAGACACTGAAGCTTTCTTT. It is translated as CASSDSVLDTEAFF. The chain has TRBV2 and TRBJ1-1; unclear D gene. The CDR3 is 14 residues long. Between the trimmed V and J ends, which lost 3 bases and 3 bases, there was a span of 11 bases. Germline V gene lookup returns CDR1 SNHLY and CDR2 FYNNEI.